One sample yielded the 26 T cell receptor beta chains listed below, sequenced in a study of blood T cells in healthy people across ages. Sample-barcoded 5' priming and a J-beta primer mix drove a second PCR of about 7 to 12 cycles. In TCRdb, the 5' RACE reads were re-called with MiXCR into one record per CDR3 protein. The table lists nearly 800,000 distinct CDR3 sequences, about 61% of them singletons. Sequencing input: blood. The receptors were gathered from a man aged 40-49 years in good health.

V is TRBV12-3 or TRBV12-4 and J is TRBJ2-3; TRBD1 or TRBD2 may be the D gene (5 bases each). CDR3 length equals 13 residues. V was clipped by 3 bases and J by 4 bases, with 8 bases between them. In nucleotides, the CDR3 is TGTGCCAGCAGTTTCGGGGACCCAGATACGCAGTATTTT. Protein product: CASSFGDPDTQYF.

The table lists this clonotype with a few counts. The genes are TRBV20-1 and TRBJ2-5; TRBD2 matches 9 bases. The junction had 10 bases not matched to a gene; V was cut back by 4 bases and J by 4 bases. CDR1 and CDR2 from the germline V gene are DFQATT and SNEGSKA (reference sequence). The length of the CDR3 is 15 residues. CDR3 DNA sequence: TGCAGTGCTAACCTCCTCGGCGGGGGGGCAGAGACCCAGTACTTC. It is translated as CSANLLGGGAETQYF.

The chain uses TRBV6-1 and TRBJ2-5; 8 nucleotides align to TRBD1. The V and J ends lost 4 bases and 1 base, in that order; junction bases with no gene match: 5. CDR3 size: 15 residues. Looked up from germline, CDR1 is MNHNS and CDR2 is SASEGT. The CDR3 is CASSVGTGVQETQYF. The CDR3, as DNA: TGTGCCAGCAGTGTCGGGACAGGCGTCCAAGAGACCCAGTACTTC.

This clonotype turned up a few times. The V gene is TRBV14, the J gene TRBJ1-2; no reliable D call. Germline V gene sequence: CDR1 SGHDN, CDR2 FVKESK. The V end lost 3 bases, the J end lost 3 bases, and 14 bases lay between the germline ends. This CDR3 is built from 15 residues. The CDR3 bases are TGTGCCAGCAGCCATTTGGCAGAAATAGACTATGGCTACACCTTC. Its translation is CASSHLAEIDYGYTF.

There are a few counts of this clonotype. CDR3 bases: TGCAGCGTAGACTCCCCCGGCACGGGGGCTAACTATGGCTACACCTTC. It encodes CSVDSPGTGANYGYTF. The rearrangement joins TRBV29-1 to TRBJ1-2; D might be TRBD1 (5 bases). This CDR3 has 16 residues. Germline loops: CDR1 SQVTM, CDR2 ANQGSEA. Trimming shortened V by 6 bases and J by 0 bases, and 20 bases separated the two germline ends.

The V gene is TRBV28, the J gene TRBJ2-1; D might be TRBD1 (6 bases). CDR1 is MDHEN, CDR2 SYDVKM, per germline. Trimming took 3 bases from V and 5 from J, leaving 26 bases between them. The CDR3 is made up of 19 amino acids. The CDR3 loop is CASSFLPARAGASNNEQFF. The CDR3 DNA follows: TGTGCCAGCAGTTTTCTTCCCGCAAGGGCAGGGGCATCCAACAATGAGCAGTTCTTC.

This chain joins TRBV28 and TRBJ1-2; D gene ambiguous. The germline CDR1 and CDR2 sequences are MDHEN and SYDVKM. The CDR3 sequence is 13 residues long. V gave up 4 bases and J gave up 8 bases, with 14 bases separating them. The CDR3 reads CASSSKMISGYTF. CDR3 in DNA: TGTGCCAGCAGTTCAAAGATGATAAGCGGCTACACCTTC.

This sequence joins TRBV7-2 and TRBJ2-3; D may be TRBD1 (5 bases). The CDR3 spans 15 residues. Trimming shortened V by 5 bases and J by 3 bases, and 15 bases separated the two germline ends. The germline V gene has CDR1 SGHTA and CDR2 FQGNSA. The CDR3, as DNA: TGTGCCAGCAGCCCATACATACAGGAAACAGATACGCAGTATTTT. Encoded protein: CASSPYIQETDTQYF. The complete variable domain, with remaining parts taken from reference TRBV7-2 and TRBJ2-3, reads GAGVSQSPSNKVTEKGKDVELRCDPISGHTALYWYRQSLGQGLEFLIYFQGNSAPDKSGLPSDRFSAERTGGSVSTLTIQRTQQEDSAVYLCASSPYIQETDTQYFGPGTRLTVL.

The V and J genes are TRBV12-3 or TRBV12-4 and TRBJ2-6; D is undetermined. Trimming took off 1 base at V and 15 bases at J, with 7 bases between the two ends. This CDR3 is 11 amino acids long. CDR3 bases: TGTGCCAGCAGTTTAGGGGAACCCCTGACTTTC. It specifies CASSLGEPLTF.

This chain connects TRBV25-1 to TRBJ2-7; D is perhaps TRBD1 (6 bases). The DNA end lines up better with TRBJ2-5; the J call may be wrong. From germline, CDR1 is MGHDK and CDR2 SYGVNS. The CDR3 has 17 amino acids. The CDR3 sequence: CASSEYPQGNNRKTQYF. DNA of the CDR3: TGTGCCAGCAGTGAGTACCCCCAGGGGAACAATAGAAAGACCCAGTACTTC.

The chain uses TRBV15 and TRBJ2-5; TRBD2 agrees at 10 bases. Germline values: CDR1 LNHNV, CDR2 YYDKDF (reference sequence). J was trimmed by 5 bases and V by 2 bases; bases with no gene match: 8. This CDR3 is built from 16 residues. The CDR3 loop is CATSRSLTSGKETQYF. The CDR3 DNA reads as TGTGCCACCAGCAGATCTTTAACTAGCGGGAAGGAGACCCAGTACTTC.

This clonotype was counted between two and nine times. V gene TRBV10-3 combines with J gene TRBJ1-4, with TRBD1 matching 9 bases. The germline gives CDR1 ENHRY, CDR2 SYGVKD. This CDR3 region has 15 residues. The J segment lost 8 bases and the V segment lost 0 bases, leaving 4 bases of the junction unmatched. The CDR3 nucleotides read TGTGCCATCAGTGAGTCGGGGACAGGGCAAGAAAAACTGTTTTTT. Protein: CAISESGTGQEKLFF.

The chain joins TRBV10-3 to TRBJ2-1; D perhaps matches TRBD1 (6 bases). Trimming stripped 9 bases from V and 3 bases from J, with 15 bases between. The CDR3 consists of 14 residues. Germline V gene lookup returns CDR1 ENHRY and CDR2 SYGVKD. The chain's CDR3 is CAIGWTTGYNEQFF. In nucleotides, the CDR3 is TGTGCCATTGGGTGGACGACAGGCTACAATGAGCAGTTCTTC.

This rearrangement joins TRBV20-1 to TRBJ1-2; D unresolved. In germline, CDR1 is DFQATT, CDR2 SNEGSKA (reference sequence). CDR3 size: 15 residues. Trimming shortened V by 2 bases and J by 7 bases, and 20 bases separated the two germline ends. The CDR3 DNA reads TGCAGTGCTAGAAAGTCTGAGCGCTCGGGCTCTGGCTACACCTTC. Its protein is CSARKSERSGSGYTF.

Here the CDR3 DNA reads TGTGCCAGCAGTTTTATTGGGCCCTACGAGCAGTACTTC. It encodes CASSFIGPYEQYF. V gene TRBV28 combines with J gene TRBJ2-7; no clear D. Germline V gives CDR1 MDHEN, CDR2 SYDVKM. The CDR3 has 13 residues. Trimming removed 3 bases at V and 2 bases at J, with 8 bases between.

The chain links TRBV20-1 to TRBJ2-5; 9 bases fit TRBD2. The germline V gene encodes CDR1 DFQATT and CDR2 SNEGSKA (reference sequence). V lost 3 bases and J lost 3; bases outside the gene matches: 5. The CDR3 length is 14 residues. The CDR3 sequence: CSASMASGKETQYF. DNA for the CDR3: TGCAGTGCTAGTATGGCTAGCGGGAAAGAGACCCAGTACTTC.

V is TRBV5-1 and J is TRBJ2-7, with TRBD1 as a possible D gene (6 bases). The CDR3 extends over 15 amino acids. Deletions cut 7 bases from V and 1 base from J, with 18 bases between. CDR1 and CDR2 from the germline V gene are SGHRS and YFSETQ. The CDR3 loop reads CASHAPDRMSYEQYF. CDR3 sequence (DNA): TGCGCCAGCCACGCGCCCGACAGGATGTCCTACGAGCAGTACTTC.

This clonotype was detected only a few times. J is TRBJ2-1 and V is TRBV12-3 or TRBV12-4, with TRBD1 identical over 9 bases. The V and J ends lost 5 bases and 9 bases, in that order; junction bases with no gene match: 11. This CDR3 is 15 amino acids long. The CDR3 region has the DNA TGTGCCAGCAGTCTGGGACAGGGTGGATTCGGTGAGCAGTTCTTC. Amino acids: CASSLGQGGFGEQFF.

This clonotype was observed a few times. The V and J genes are TRBV20-1 and TRBJ1-2, with TRBD1 as a possible D gene (6 bases). This CDR3 contains 13 residues. Germline V lookup: CDR1 DFQATT, CDR2 SNEGSKA (reference sequence). Trimming took off 8 bases at V and 2 bases at J, with 15 bases between the two ends. The CDR3 bases are TGCAGTTCTAAATCCGGGACAAACTATGGCTACACCTTC. Encoded protein: CSSKSGTNYGYTF.

The chain recombines TRBV30 with TRBJ2-4; TRBD2 matches 9 bases. Germline V lookup: CDR1 GTSNPN, CDR2 SVGIG (reference sequence). The CDR3 covers 15 residues. Germline trimming cut 2 bases from V and 6 bases from J; bases unmatched to any gene: 8. CDR3 coding DNA: TGTGCCTGGAGTACCCGGACTAGCGCCCGAAACATTCAGTACTTC. It is translated as CAWSTRTSARNIQYF.

J is TRBJ1-2 and V is TRBV6-2 or TRBV6-3; D uncertain. CDR1 and CDR2 from the germline V gene are MNHEY and SVGEGT. The V end lost 0 bases, the J end lost 8 bases, and 13 bases lay between the germline ends. The CDR3 sequence is 14 residues long. CDR3 region: CASSYSLIPRGYTF. Here the CDR3 DNA reads TGTGCCAGCAGTTACTCGCTAATCCCGCGGGGCTACACCTTC.

The chain joins TRBV10-3 to TRBJ2-1; D is ambiguous. Germline CDR1 ENHRY, CDR2 SYGVKD. There are 16 residues in the CDR3. Trimming took 4 bases from V and 0 from J, leaving 13 bases between them. CDR3: CAISGLGPISYNEQFF. The CDR3 bases are TGTGCCATCAGTGGGCTCGGGCCAATCTCCTACAATGAGCAGTTCTTC.

This clonotype was recorded once. The V and J genes are TRBV14 and TRBJ1-6; D is undetermined. This CDR3 is 11 amino acids long. Germline V gene sequence: CDR1 SGHDN, CDR2 FVKESK. Trimming removed 4 bases at V and 11 bases at J, with 6 bases between. The CDR3 DNA sequence: TGTGCCAGCAGCCGCGGTACACCCCTCCACTTT. Residues: CASSRGTPLHF.

This chain uses TRBV2 with TRBJ2-7; tentatively, D is TRBD1 or TRBD2 (5 bases each). In germline, CDR1 is SNHLY, CDR2 FYNNEI. Trimming took off 2 bases at V and 6 bases at J, with 14 bases between the two ends. The CDR3 has 14 amino acids. CDR3 coding DNA: TGTGCCAGCAGTGAAACACGGGGCTTTGGCGAGCAGTACTTC. Protein sequence: CASSETRGFGEQYF.

The V call is TRBV12-3 or TRBV12-4, the J call TRBJ1-6, with 7 bases lining up with TRBD1. CDR3 length: 17 amino acids. Trimming at V came to 7 bases and at J to 4 bases, leaving 13 bases not matched to a gene. CDR3 sequence: CASTVVRDREYNSPLHF. For the CDR3, the DNA is TGTGCCAGCACTGTGGTCCGGGACAGAGAGTATAATTCACCCCTCCACTTT.

The chain has TRBV5-1 and TRBJ2-1; 7 bases map to TRBD1. There are 17 residues in the CDR3. Germline V gives CDR1 SGHRS, CDR2 YFSETQ. V was pared by 2 bases and J by 8 bases, with 16 bases of the junction left unmatched. CDR3 sequence (DNA): TGCGCCAGCAGCTTAGCTAAGACAGGGTCAGAGGTACATGAGCAGTTCTTC. It is translated as CASSLAKTGSEVHEQFF.